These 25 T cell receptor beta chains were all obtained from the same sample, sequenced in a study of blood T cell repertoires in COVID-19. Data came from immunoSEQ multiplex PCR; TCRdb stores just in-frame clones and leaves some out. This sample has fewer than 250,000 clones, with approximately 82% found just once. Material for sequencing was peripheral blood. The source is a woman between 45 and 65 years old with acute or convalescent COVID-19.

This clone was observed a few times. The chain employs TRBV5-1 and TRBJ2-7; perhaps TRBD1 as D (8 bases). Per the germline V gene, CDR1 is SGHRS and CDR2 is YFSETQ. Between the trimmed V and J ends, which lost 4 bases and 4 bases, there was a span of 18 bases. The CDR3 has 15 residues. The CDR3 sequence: CASSRTGRDSYEQYF. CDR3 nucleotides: TGCGCCAGCAGCCGGACAGGGAGGGACTCGTACGAGCAGTACTTC.

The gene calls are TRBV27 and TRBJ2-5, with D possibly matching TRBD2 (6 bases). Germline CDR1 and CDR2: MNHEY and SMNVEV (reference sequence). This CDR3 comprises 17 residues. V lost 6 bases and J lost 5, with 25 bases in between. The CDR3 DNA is TGTGCCAGCAGCCGCCATCGGTTGGGGAATGGGGGGGAGACCCAGTACTTC. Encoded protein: CASSRHRLGNGGETQYF.

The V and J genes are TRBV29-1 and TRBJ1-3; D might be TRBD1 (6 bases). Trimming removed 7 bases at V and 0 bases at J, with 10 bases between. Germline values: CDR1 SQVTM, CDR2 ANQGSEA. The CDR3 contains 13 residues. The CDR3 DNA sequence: TGCAGCGCAACAGGGACCTCTGGAAACACCATATATTTT. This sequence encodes CSATGTSGNTIYF.

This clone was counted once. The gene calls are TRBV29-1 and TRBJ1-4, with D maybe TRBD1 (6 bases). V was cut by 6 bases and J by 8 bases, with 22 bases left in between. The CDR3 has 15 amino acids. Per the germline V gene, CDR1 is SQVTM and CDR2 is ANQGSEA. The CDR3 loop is CSVFKYTGKGEKLFF. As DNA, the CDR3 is TGCAGCGTATTCAAATATACAGGGAAGGGCGAAAAACTGTTTTTT.

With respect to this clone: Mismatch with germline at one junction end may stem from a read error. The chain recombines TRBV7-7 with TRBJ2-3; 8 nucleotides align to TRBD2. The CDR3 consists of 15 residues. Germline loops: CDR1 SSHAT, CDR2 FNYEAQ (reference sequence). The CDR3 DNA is TGTGCTAGCAGCTTAGACGGGAGGGACACAGATACGCAGTATTTT. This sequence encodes CASSLDGRDTDTQYF. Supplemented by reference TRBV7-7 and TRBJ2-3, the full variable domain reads GAGVSQSPRYKVTKRGQDVTLRCDPISSHATLYWYQQALGQGPEFLTYFNYEAQPDKSGLPSDRFSAERPEGSISTLTIQRTEQRDSAMYRCASSLDGRDTDTQYFGPGTRLTVL.

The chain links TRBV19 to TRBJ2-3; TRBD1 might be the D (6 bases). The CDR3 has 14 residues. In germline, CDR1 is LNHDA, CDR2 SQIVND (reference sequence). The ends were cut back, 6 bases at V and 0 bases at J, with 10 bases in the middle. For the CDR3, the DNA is TGTGCCAGTAGCTTCGACAGGAGCACAGATACGCAGTATTTT. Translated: CASSFDRSTDTQYF.

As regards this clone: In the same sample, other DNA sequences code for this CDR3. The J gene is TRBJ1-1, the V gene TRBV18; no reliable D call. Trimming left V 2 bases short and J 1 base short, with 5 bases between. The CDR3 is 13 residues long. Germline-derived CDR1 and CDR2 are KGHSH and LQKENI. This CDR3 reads CASSPGQNTEAFF. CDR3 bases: TGTGCCAGCTCACCAGGGCAGAACACTGAAGCTTTCTTT.

CDR3 DNA: TGTGCCAGTAGTTGGTTCAAGACTAGCGACTCCTACAATGAGCAGTTCTTC. It specifies CASSWFKTSDSYNEQFF. The chain uses TRBV19 and TRBJ2-1, with 8 bases aligning to TRBD2. Trimming took 5 bases from V and 0 from J; bases not matched to a gene: 9. The V gene's germline CDR1 is LNHDA and CDR2 SQIVND (reference sequence). The CDR3 is 17 amino acids.

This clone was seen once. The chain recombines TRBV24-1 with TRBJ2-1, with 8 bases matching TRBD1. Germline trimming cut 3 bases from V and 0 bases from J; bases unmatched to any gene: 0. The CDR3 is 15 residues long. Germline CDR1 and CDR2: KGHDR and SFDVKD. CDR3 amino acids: CATSDTGGSYNEQFF. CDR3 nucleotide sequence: TGTGCCACCAGTGATACAGGGGGCTCCTACAATGAGCAGTTCTTC.

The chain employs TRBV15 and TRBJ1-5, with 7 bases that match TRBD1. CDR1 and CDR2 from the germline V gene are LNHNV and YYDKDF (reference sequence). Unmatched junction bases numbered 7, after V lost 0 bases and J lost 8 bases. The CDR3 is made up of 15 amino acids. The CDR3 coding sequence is TGTGCCACCAGCAGAGAGGGACAGTCCCGGGAGCCCCAGCATTTT. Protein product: CATSREGQSREPQHF.

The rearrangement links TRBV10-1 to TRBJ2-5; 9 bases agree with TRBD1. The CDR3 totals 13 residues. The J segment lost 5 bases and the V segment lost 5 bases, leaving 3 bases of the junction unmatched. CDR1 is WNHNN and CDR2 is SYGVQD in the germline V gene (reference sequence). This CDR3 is CASSRDREETQYF. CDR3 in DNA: TGCGCCAGCAGTCGGGACAGGGAGGAGACCCAGTACTTC.

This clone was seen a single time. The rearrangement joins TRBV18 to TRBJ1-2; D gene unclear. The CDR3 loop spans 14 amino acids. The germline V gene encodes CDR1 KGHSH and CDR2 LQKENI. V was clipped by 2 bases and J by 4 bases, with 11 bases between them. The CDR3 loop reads CASSPGEGLYGYTF. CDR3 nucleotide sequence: TGTGCCAGCTCACCAGGGGAGGGCCTCTATGGCTACACCTTC.

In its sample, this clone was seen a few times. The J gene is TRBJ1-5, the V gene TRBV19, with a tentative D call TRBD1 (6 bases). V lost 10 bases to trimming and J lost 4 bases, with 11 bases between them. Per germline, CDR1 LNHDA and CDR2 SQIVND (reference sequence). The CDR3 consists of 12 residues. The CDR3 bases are TGTGCCACCAATCAGGGGAATCAGCCCCAGCATTTT. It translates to CATNQGNQPQHF.

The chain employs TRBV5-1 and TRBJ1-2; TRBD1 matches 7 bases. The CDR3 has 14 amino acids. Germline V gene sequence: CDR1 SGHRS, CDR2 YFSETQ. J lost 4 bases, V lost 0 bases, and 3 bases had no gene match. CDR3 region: CASSLDRGPYGYTF. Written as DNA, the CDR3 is TGCGCCAGCAGCTTGGACAGGGGTCCCTATGGCTACACCTTC.

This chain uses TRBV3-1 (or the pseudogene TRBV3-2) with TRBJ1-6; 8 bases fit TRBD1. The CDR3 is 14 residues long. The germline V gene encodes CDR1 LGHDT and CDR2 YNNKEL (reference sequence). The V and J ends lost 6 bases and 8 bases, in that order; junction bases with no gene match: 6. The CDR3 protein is CASSDRGKYSPLHF. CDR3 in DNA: TGTGCCAGCAGTGACAGGGGAAAATATTCACCCCTCCACTTT.

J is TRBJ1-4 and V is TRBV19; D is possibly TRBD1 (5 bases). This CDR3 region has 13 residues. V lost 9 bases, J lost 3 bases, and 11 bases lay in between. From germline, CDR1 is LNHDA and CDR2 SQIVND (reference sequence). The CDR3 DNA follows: TGTGCCAGCCGGGACTTTCCTAATGAAAAACTGTTTTTT. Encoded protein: CASRDFPNEKLFF. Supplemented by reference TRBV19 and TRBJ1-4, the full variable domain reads DGGITQSPKYLFRKEGQNVTLSCEQNLNHDAMYWYRQDPGQGLRLIYYSQIVNDFQKGDIAEGYSVSREKKESFPLTVTSAQKNPTAFYLCASRDFPNEKLFFGSGTQLSVL.

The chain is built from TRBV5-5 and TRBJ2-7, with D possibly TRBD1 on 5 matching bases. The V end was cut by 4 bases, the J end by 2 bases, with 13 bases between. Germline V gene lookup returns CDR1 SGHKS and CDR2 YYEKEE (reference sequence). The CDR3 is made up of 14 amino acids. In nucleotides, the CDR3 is TGTGCCAGCAGCGACCGGACACGACCCTACGAGCAGTACTTC. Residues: CASSDRTRPYEQYF.

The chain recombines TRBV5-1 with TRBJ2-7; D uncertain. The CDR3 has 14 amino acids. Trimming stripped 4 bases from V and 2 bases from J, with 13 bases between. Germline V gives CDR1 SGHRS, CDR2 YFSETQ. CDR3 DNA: TGCGCCAGCAGCCCCGGTCAGGCAGCCTACGAGCAGTACTTC. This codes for CASSPGQAAYEQYF.

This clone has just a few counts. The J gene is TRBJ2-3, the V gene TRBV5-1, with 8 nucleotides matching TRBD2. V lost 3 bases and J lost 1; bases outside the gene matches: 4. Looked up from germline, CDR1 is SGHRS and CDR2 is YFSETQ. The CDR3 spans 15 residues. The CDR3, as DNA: TGCGCCAGCAGCTATAGCGGGGATCGCACAGATACGCAGTATTTT. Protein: CASSYSGDRTDTQYF.

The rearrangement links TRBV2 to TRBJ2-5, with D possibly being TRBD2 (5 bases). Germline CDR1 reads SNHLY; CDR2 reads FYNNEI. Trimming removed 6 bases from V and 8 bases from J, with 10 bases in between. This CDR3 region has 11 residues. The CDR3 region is CASSAGGTQYF. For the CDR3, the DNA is TGTGCCAGCAGCGCCGGAGGTACCCAGTACTTC.

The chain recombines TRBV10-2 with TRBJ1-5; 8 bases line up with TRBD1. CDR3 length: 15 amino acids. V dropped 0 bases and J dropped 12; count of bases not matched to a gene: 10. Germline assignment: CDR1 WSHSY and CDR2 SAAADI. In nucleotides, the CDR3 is TGCGCCAGCAGTGAGTCGGGGGACAGGCGGGTGTTCCAGCATTTT. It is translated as CASSESGDRRVFQHF.

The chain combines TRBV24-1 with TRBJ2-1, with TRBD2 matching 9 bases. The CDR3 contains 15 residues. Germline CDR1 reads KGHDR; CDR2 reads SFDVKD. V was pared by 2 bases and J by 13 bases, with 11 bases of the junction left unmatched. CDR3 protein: CATSDSLTSGTPQFF. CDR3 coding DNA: TGTGCCACCAGTGATTCCCTGACTAGCGGCACACCTCAGTTCTTC.

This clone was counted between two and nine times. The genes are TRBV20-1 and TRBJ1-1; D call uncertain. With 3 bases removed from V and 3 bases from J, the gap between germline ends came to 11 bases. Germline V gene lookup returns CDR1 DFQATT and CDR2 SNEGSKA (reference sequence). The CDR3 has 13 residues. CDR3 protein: CSASGELDTEAFF. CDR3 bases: TGCAGTGCTAGTGGGGAGTTGGACACTGAAGCTTTCTTT.

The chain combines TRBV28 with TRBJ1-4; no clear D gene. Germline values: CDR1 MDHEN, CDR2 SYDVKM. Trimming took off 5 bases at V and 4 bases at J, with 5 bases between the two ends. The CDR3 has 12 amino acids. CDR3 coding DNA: TGTGCCAGCAGTCTAAATAATGAAAAACTGTTTTTT. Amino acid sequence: CASSLNNEKLFF.

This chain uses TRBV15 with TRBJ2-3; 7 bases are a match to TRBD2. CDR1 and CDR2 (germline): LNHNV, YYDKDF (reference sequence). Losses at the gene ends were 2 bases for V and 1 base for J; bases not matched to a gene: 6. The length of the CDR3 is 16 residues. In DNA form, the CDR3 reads TGTGCCACCAGCAGAAAACTAGCGTTGGGCACAGATACGCAGTATTTT. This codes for CATSRKLALGTDTQYF.